This T cell receptor beta chain originates from a study of HIV-infected children after antiretroviral therapy interruption. This CDR3 has 13 amino acids. The germline CDR1 and CDR2 sequences are LNHDA and SQIVND (reference sequence). Treatment here: PENTA 11 planned treatment interruption arm or continuous ART arm. RNA-based 3' RACE libraries used unique molecular identifiers. MiXCR was run by TCRdb on the 3' RACE reads, yielding one entry per CDR3 protein. The data contain around 50,000 distinct CDR3 sequences, more than 3.5% of them singletons. Comment on this clonotype: An end of the junction differs from the germline gene, which may be a read error.

The rearrangement uses TRBV19 and TRBJ1-2, with D possibly TRBD1 on 5 matching bases. The receptor was isolated from a pool of human donors with HIV. The input for sequencing was CD45RA+ CD4+ T cells from PBMCs, pooled from several time points, taken from a donor given antiretroviral therapy, either interrupted or continuous. As for subset: naive CD4+ CD45RA+ CD45RO- T cells. The CDR3 bases are TGTGCCAGCAGTATGGGGGGTGATTCCGACTACACCTTC. Translated: CASSMGGDSDYTF. The full variable domain, completed using reference TRBV19 and TRBJ1-2, is DGGITQSPKYLFRKEGQNVTLSCEQNLNHDAMYWYRQDPGQGLRLIYYSQIVNDFQKGDIAEGYSVSREKKESFPLTVTSAQKNPTAFYLCASSMGGDSDYTFGSGTRLTVV.